The clone carrying this T cell receptor beta chain was picked up a small number of times. Its antigen is as yet unknown. This record comes from a study of blood T cells in healthy people across ages. PCR was performed a second time for about 7 to 12 cycles using a sample-barcoded 5' primer and a J-beta primer mix. TCRdb re-called the 5' RACE reads with MiXCR, one entry per CDR3 protein. The sample carries 900,000 to 950,000 distinct CDR3 sequences, under 35% recorded once. Broader study findings: Estimates drawn from one million T cells were deemed to understate diversity. Higher diversity, along with more naive CD4+ cells, distinguished long-lived donors from aged donors.

CDR1 and CDR2 from the germline V gene are GTSNPN and SVGIG (reference sequence). The CDR3 totals 13 residues. V lost 2 bases, J lost 4 bases, and 9 bases lay in between. The same data also contributed to another study, on T cells of mothers and their children.

The genes are TRBV30 and TRBJ1-5; D is uncertain. Sequencing was carried out using blood. The clonotype comes from a woman aged 40 to 50 in good health. The CDR3 here is CAWSRAGNQPQHF. Here the CDR3 DNA reads TGTGCCTGGAGTAGGGCCGGTAATCAGCCCCAGCATTTT.